The 18 T cell receptor beta chains presented below share a single source sample, sequenced in a study of cytomegalovirus exposure and HLA in healthy donors. Primers for the PCR totalled 60 Vbeta and 13 Jbeta. Some clones are missing from TCRdb's copy, which holds only in-frame ones; the method was immunoSEQ multiplex PCR. Altogether around 210,000 clones are present, more than 75% being singletons, with the ten largest covering 0.2% to 0.25%. The sequenced sample consisted of PBMCs. Receptors originate from a girl aged 2 to 10 in good health and CMV-seronegative.

This rearrangement joins TRBV11-2 to TRBJ1-1; no clear D. The CDR3 has 14 residues. In germline, CDR1 is SGHAT, CDR2 FQNNGV. V lost 5 bases, J lost 4 bases, and 14 bases lay in between. The CDR3 DNA reads as TGTGCCAGCAGCAAGGGCCCGGAGGGCACTGAAGCTTTCTTT. Its translation is CASSKGPEGTEAFF. Drawing the rest from reference TRBV11-2 and TRBJ1-1, the complete variable domain is EAGVAQSPRYKIIEKRQSVAFWCNPISGHATLYWYQQILGQGPKLLIQFQNNGVVDDSQLPKDRFSAERLKGVDSTLKIQPAKLEDSAVYLCASSKGPEGTEAFFGQGTRLTVV.

The chain couples TRBV25-1 to TRBJ2-5, with a possible D match to TRBD2 (7 bases). Trimming removed 1 base from V and 4 bases from J, with 19 bases in between. The CDR3 sequence is 17 residues long. From germline, CDR1 is MGHDK and CDR2 SYGVNS. In DNA, the CDR3 is TGTGCCAGCAGTGAATGGGGGGGGGCGCGGGTCGGAGAGACCCAGTACTTC. This translates into CASSEWGGARVGETQYF.

A single count supports this clone. The sample has other DNA sequences that encode this CDR3 too. The chain has TRBV4-2 and TRBJ2-1, with 13 bases that match TRBD2. From germline, CDR1 is LGHNA and CDR2 YNFKEQ. This CDR3 is 23 amino acids long. V was clipped by 1 base and J by 2 bases; unmatched bases: 20. CDR3 sequence reads: CASSQGLAGGLSDKAATYNEQFF. In nucleotides, the CDR3 is TGTGCCAGCAGCCAAGGACTAGCGGGAGGCCTATCCGATAAAGCCGCGACCTACAATGAGCAGTTCTTC.

The chain couples TRBV18 to TRBJ2-1; TRBD2 might be the D (5 bases). V was clipped by 6 bases and J by 4 bases, with 7 bases between them. Germline CDR1 reads KGHSH; CDR2 reads LQKENI. CDR3 length: 12 amino acids. The CDR3, as DNA: TGTGCCAGCTCGTCGGGGTACAATGAGCAGTTCTTC. This encodes CASSSGYNEQFF. Using reference TRBV18 and TRBJ2-1 for the parts outside the CDR3, the full variable domain is NAGVMQNPRHLVRRRGQEARLRCSPMKGHSHVYWYRQLPEEGLKFMVYLQKENIIDESGMPKERFSAEFPKEGPSILRIQQVVRGDSAAYFCASSSGYNEQFFGPGTRLTVL.

This sequence joins TRBV12-1 and TRBJ2-7; no check of the table's D call, TRBD2, against the DNA was made. TRBV12-1 is described as a pseudogene. The CDR3 length is 15 residues. In DNA, the CDR3 is TGTGCCAGCAGCGAGGGACTAGCGGGAGTATACGAGCAGTACTTC. Translating gives CASSEGLAGVYEQYF.

J is TRBJ2-1 and V is TRBV29-1; 7 positions match TRBD2. The V segment lost 4 bases and the J segment 0 bases; nucleotides outside the gene matches: 12. The CDR3 has 17 amino acids. In germline, CDR1 is SQVTM, CDR2 ANQGSEA. The CDR3, as DNA: TGCAGCGTTGTCCCACGCGGCCTAGCGGTCTCCTACAATGAGCAGTTCTTC. It is translated as CSVVPRGLAVSYNEQFF.

This clone has only a few counts. This chain joins TRBV2 and TRBJ2-1; possibly TRBD2 for D (6 bases). With 5 bases removed from V and 12 bases from J, the gap between germline ends came to 11 bases. The CDR3 length is 11 residues. From germline, CDR1 is SNHLY and CDR2 FYNNEI. This chain's CDR3 is CASSPGGGQFF. DNA for the CDR3: TGTGCCAGCAGTCCCGGGGGAGGGCAGTTCTTC. Using reference TRBV2 and TRBJ2-1 for the parts outside the CDR3, the full variable domain is EPEVTQTPSHQVTQMGQEVILRCVPISNHLYFYWYRQILGQKVEFLVSFYNNEISEKSEIFDDQFSVERPDGSNFTLKIRSTKLEDSAMYFCASSPGGGQFFGPGTRLTVL.

The CDR3 DNA is TGTGCCAGCAGGTCGAGGGGGGGGCCTTACGGTGAGCAGTTCTTC. Its translation is CASRSRGGPYGEQFF. The rearrangement links TRBV5-6 to TRBJ2-1; possibly TRBD2 for D (7 bases). The CDR3 contains 15 residues. V was cut by 5 bases and J by 9 bases, with 21 bases left in between. CDR1 and CDR2 (germline): SGHDT, YYEEEE.

This chain connects TRBV9 to TRBJ2-3; D is ambiguous. CDR1 and CDR2 from the germline V gene are SGDLS and YYNGEE. There are 13 residues in the CDR3. The ends were cut back, 0 bases at V and 5 bases at J, with 7 bases in the middle. The DNA for the CDR3 is TGTGCCAGCAGCGTAGCCCTAGGAGATACGCAGTATTTT. As protein: CASSVALGDTQYF. Full variable domain (remainder filled in from reference TRBV9 and TRBJ2-3): DSGVTQTPKHLITATGQRVTLRCSPRSGDLSVYWYQQSLDQGLQFLIQYYNGEERAKGNILERFSAQQFPDLHSELNLSSLELGDSALYFCASSVALGDTQYFGPGTRLTVL.

The rearrangement joins TRBV25-1 to TRBJ2-3; 8 bases are shared with TRBD1. V lost 4 bases and J lost 0; bases outside the gene matches: 3. Per the germline V gene, CDR1 is MGHDK and CDR2 is SYGVNS. This CDR3 has 15 amino acids. CDR3 nucleotides: TGTGCCAGCAGTGGCTACAGGGGGAGCACAGATACGCAGTATTTT. Encoded protein: CASSGYRGSTDTQYF.

The rearrangement uses TRBV5-1 and TRBJ1-1, with 9 bases aligning to TRBD1. The CDR3 is 14 amino acids. CDR1 and CDR2 (germline): SGHRS, YFSETQ. With V trimmed by 4 bases and J by 4 bases, 5 bases remained unmatched. CDR3 DNA: TGCGCCAGCAGCAAGGGACAGGGCGGCACTGAAGCTTTCTTT. Translated, it gives CASSKGQGGTEAFF.

The chain uses TRBV5-1 and TRBJ1-1; a weak D match, TRBD1 (5 bases). The length of the CDR3 is 14 residues. V was trimmed by 4 bases and J by 0 bases, leaving 10 bases between them. Germline lookup yields CDR1 SGHRS and CDR2 YFSETQ. CDR3 sequence: CASSLQVMNTEAFF. CDR3 DNA: TGCGCCAGCAGCCTACAGGTAATGAACACTGAAGCTTTCTTT.

V gene TRBV6-5 combines with J gene TRBJ2-7; 7 nucleotides line up with TRBD1. Germline CDR1 is MNHEY and CDR2 is SVGAGI. This CDR3 has 13 amino acids. V dropped 2 bases and J dropped 4; count of bases not matched to a gene: 2. The chain's CDR3 is CASSYLRGYEQYF. DNA for the CDR3: TGTGCCAGCAGTTACCTCAGGGGGTACGAGCAGTACTTC.

The chain links TRBV18 to TRBJ2-1; 12 bases are shared with TRBD2. From germline, CDR1 is KGHSH and CDR2 LQKENI. The CDR3 loop spans 14 amino acids. J lost 8 bases, V lost 4 bases, and 3 bases had no gene match. The CDR3 loop is CASSRTSGIDEQFF. CDR3 sequence (DNA): TGTGCCAGCTCACGGACTAGCGGGATTGATGAGCAGTTCTTC.

The rearrangement joins TRBV12-5 to TRBJ2-5; D gene uncertain. Germline V CDR1 and CDR2: LGHNT, FRNRAP. The length of the CDR3 is 12 residues. V was shortened by 2 bases and J by 2 bases, with 3 bases between the two germline ends. For the CDR3, the DNA is TGTGCTAGTGGTTTGCATCAAGAGACCCAGTACTTC. Translated: CASGLHQETQYF. Looking up the rest from reference TRBV12-5 and TRBJ2-5 gives the full variable domain: DARVTQTPRHKVTEMGQEVTMRCQPILGHNTVFWYRQTMMQGLELLAYFRNRAPLDDSGMPKDRFSAEMPDATLATLKIQPSEPRDSAVYFCASGLHQETQYFGPGTRLLVL.

This clone appeared a few times. The rearrangement joins TRBV7-9 to TRBJ2-1; a possible D gene is TRBD2 (6 bases). Trimming took 4 bases from V and 4 from J, leaving 11 bases between them. Germline CDR1 reads SEHNR; CDR2 reads FQNEAQ (reference sequence). The CDR3 is made up of 14 amino acids. In nucleotides, the CDR3 is TGTGCCAGCAGCTATACCGGGACTTACAATGAGCAGTTCTTC. Translating gives CASSYTGTYNEQFF.

V is TRBV6-6 and J is TRBJ1-5, with D possibly matching TRBD1 (5 bases). Between the trimmed V and J ends, which lost 5 bases and 7 bases, there was a span of 12 bases. CDR1 is MNHNY, CDR2 SVGAGI, per germline (reference sequence). This CDR3 contains 13 residues. CDR3 bases: TGTGCCAGCAGTGAGCGGGGCGGCCAGCCCCAGCATTTT. This translates into CASSERGGQPQHF.

This clone was seen more than once but under ten times. The gene calls are TRBV10-3 and TRBJ2-6, with a tentative D call TRBD2 (6 bases). This CDR3 has 14 amino acids. Germline V lookup: CDR1 ENHRY, CDR2 SYGVKD. The ends were cut back, 6 bases at V and 9 bases at J, with 15 bases in the middle. CDR3 bases: TGTGCCATCAGGCGGGACGACAAAGTCAACGTCCTGACTTTC. It yields the protein CAIRRDDKVNVLTF.